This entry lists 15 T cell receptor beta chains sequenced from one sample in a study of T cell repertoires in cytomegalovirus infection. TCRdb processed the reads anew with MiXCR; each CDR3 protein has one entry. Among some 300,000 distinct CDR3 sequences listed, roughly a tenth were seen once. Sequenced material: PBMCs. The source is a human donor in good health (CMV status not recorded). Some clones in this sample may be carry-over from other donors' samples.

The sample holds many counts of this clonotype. CDR3 amino acids: CASSLLGMGTEAFF. Here the CDR3 DNA reads TGTGCCAGCAGCTTGCTGGGGATGGGAACTGAAGCTTTCTTT. The chain carries TRBV7-9 and TRBJ1-1; the D is unclear. The CDR3 consists of 14 residues. V dropped 3 bases and J dropped 5 bases, with 13 bases sitting between them. CDR1 and CDR2 from the germline V gene are SEHNR and FQNEAQ (reference sequence).

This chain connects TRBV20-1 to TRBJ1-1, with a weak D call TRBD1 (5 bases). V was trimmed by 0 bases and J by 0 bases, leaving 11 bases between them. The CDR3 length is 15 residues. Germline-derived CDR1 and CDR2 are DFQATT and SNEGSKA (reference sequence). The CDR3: CSARESGFMNTEAFF. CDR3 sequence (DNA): TGCAGTGCTAGAGAATCAGGGTTCATGAACACTGAAGCTTTCTTT.

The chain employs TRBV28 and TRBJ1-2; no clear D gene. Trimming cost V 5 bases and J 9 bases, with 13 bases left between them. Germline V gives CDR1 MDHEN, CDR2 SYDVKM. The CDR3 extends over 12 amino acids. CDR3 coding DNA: TGTGCCAGCAGTCCTCCGACGGTCCGCTACACCTTC. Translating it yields CASSPPTVRYTF.

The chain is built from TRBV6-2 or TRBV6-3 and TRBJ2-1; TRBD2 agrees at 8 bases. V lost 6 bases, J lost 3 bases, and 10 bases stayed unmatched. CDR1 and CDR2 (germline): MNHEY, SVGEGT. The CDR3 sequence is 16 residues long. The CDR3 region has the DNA TGTGCCAGCAGGAACGGGGGGGCTCTTGGCTACAATGAGCAGTTCTTC. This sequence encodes CASRNGGALGYNEQFF.

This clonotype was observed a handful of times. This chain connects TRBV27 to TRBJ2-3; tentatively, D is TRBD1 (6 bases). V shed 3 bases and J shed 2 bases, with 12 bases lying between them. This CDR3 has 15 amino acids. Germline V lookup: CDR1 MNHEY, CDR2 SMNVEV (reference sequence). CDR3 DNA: TGTGCCAGCAGTTTGGGGGCCTCCTCCACAGATACGCAGTATTTT. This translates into CASSLGASSTDTQYF.

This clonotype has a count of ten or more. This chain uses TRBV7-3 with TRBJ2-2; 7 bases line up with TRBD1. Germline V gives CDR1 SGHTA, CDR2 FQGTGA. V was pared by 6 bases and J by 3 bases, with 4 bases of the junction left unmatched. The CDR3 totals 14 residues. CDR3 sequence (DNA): TGTGCCAGCAGGCCCGGGACAGACACCGGGGAGCTGTTTTTT. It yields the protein CASRPGTDTGELFF.

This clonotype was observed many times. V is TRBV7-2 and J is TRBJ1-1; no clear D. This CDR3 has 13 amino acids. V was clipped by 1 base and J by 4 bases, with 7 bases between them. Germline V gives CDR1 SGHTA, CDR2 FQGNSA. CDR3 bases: TGTGCCAGCAGCTTAGTGTCGACCACTGAAGCTTTCTTT. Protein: CASSLVSTTEAFF.

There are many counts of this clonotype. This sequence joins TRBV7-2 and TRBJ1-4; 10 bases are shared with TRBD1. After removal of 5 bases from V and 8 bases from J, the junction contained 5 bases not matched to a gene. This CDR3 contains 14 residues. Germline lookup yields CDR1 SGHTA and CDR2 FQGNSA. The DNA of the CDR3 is TGTGCCAGCAGCCCCGGGACAGGGGAAGAAAAACTGTTTTTT. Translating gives CASSPGTGEEKLFF.

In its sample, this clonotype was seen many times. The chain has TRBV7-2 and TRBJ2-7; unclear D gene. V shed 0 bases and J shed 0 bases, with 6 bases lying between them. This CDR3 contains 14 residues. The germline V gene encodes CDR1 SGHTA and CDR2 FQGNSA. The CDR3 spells CASSLAGFSYEQYF. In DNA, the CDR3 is TGTGCCAGCAGCTTAGCTGGGTTCTCCTACGAGCAGTACTTC.

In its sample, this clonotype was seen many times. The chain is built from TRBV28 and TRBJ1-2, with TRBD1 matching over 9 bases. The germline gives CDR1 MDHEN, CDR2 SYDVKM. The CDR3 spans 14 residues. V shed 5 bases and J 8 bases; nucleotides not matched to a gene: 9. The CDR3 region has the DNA TGTGCCAGCAGTCCCGGACAGGGGCGGGAGGGCTACACCTTC. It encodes CASSPGQGREGYTF.

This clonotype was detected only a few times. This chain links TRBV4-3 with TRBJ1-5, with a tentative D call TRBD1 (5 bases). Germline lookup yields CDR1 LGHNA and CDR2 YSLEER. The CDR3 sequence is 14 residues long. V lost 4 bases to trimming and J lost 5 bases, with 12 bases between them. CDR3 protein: CASSPRDGDQPQHF. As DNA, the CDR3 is TGCGCCAGCAGCCCCCGGGACGGTGATCAGCCCCAGCATTTT.

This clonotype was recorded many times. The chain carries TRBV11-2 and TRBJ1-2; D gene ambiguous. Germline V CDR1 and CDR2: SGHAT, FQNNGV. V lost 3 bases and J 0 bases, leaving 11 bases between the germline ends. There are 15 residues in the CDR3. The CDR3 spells CASSFMATANYGYTF. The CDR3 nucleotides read TGTGCCAGCAGCTTTATGGCGACGGCTAACTATGGCTACACCTTC.

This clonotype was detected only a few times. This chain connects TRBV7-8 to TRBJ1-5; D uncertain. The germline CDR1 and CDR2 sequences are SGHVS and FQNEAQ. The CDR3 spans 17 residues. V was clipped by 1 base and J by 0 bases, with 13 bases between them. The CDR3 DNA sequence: TGTGCCAGCAGCTTAGGGGCAGGAGCCTATAGCAATCAGCCCCAGCATTTT. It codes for CASSLGAGAYSNQPQHF.

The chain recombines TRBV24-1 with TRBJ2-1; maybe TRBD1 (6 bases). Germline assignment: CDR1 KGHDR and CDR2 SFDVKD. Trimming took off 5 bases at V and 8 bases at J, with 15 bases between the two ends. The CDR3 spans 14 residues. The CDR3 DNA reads TGTGCCACCAGTGCCCAGACAGGAATCCATGAGCAGTTCTTC. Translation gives CATSAQTGIHEQFF.

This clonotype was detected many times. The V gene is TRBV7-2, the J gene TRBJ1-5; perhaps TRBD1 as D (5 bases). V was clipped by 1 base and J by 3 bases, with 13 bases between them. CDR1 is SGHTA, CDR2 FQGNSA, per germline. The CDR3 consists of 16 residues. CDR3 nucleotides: TGTGCCAGCAGCTTAGATAGGGGAAGCAACAATCAGCCCCAGCATTTT. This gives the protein CASSLDRGSNNQPQHF.